The source of this TCR beta chain is a study of post-analysis software for immune sequencing data (dated by TCRdb to 2015 to 2017). Background on the whole study: The recorded disease courses included relapsing-remitting, secondary progressive and progressive-relapsing multiple sclerosis, and some patients had no subtype annotation. The patient repertoires were set against eleven to twelve previously published healthy control repertoires from donors whose ages ranged from roughly 6 to 26 years. A subset of samples was prepared in parallel using single-end sample barcoding, then pooled and co-amplified after Illumina adapter ligation. Here is what the overall study found, with its caveats: The control group was slightly older than the multiple sclerosis patient group. Strong co-clustering of samples prepared in the same batch was shown by direct clustering with F measure, prompting a batch-effect correction. Significantly lower normalized Chao1 diversity was found in multiple sclerosis patients than in controls, suggesting substantial peripheral T-cell clonal expansion.

Libraries were constructed by PCR. The sample was run on an Illumina HiSeq 2500. To reduce PCR and sequencing biases, unique molecular identifiers were built into the TCR beta cDNA libraries. Roughly 500,000 cDNA molecules were obtained for every 1 to 10 million input T cells, so each molecule roughly corresponded to one T cell. The patient libraries were prepared and sequenced using the same protocol as the earlier healthy control dataset. Samples belonging to the same batch were prepared together, multiplexed and sequenced on a shared HiSeq lane. Regarding the original processing steps: MIGEC was used to process the raw barcoded reads, and molecular identifier groups with only a single read were discarded before consensus assembly and CDR3 extraction. Clonotype tables were post-analysed with VDJtools, normalizing diversity by down-sampling all datasets to the smallest sample size. In repertoire overlap clustering, CDR3 amino acid sequences, but not nucleotide sequences, were matched to correct batch-related cross-sample contamination. TCRdb applied fastp at Q25 and MiXCR to the public reads, then kept only in-frame beta chains. When rows share a CDR3 protein, they turn into one entry using the most common DNA and genes. Clone size and V and J calls follow TCRdb, not the original study. A total of approximately 770,000 distinct CDR3 sequences appear in this sample, roughly 50% of them only once. The top ten clones comprise approximately 5% of the sample.

This clonotype has a count of ten or more. No antigen is known for it. No quality values exist for individual bases; no much larger clone is one base distant. To demonstrate the VDJtools post-analysis software, TCR beta repertoires were profiled from the peripheral blood of 13 young patients with multiple sclerosis. Multiple sclerosis patients were children and adolescents aged about 6 to 16 years. The sequencing input was blood. This clonotype was obtained from a girl aged 5-17 years with multiple sclerosis.

The base sequence is TGCGCCAGCAGCCATGTAGGGAAGGAAGGGAGAGAGACCCAGTACTTC. It codes for CASSHVGKEGRETQYF. The chain is assembled from TRBV4-1 and TRBJ2-5; perhaps TRBD2 is the D gene, with 5 bases matching. V is cut by 3 bases and J by 4 bases, and the space between the germline ends is 18 bases. Via the germline V gene, CDR1 is MGHRA and CDR2 YSYEKL. Measured from the cysteine to the phenylalanine, the CDR3 is 16 residues long. CDR3 DNA only is kept here, 48 bases in frame from base 1.